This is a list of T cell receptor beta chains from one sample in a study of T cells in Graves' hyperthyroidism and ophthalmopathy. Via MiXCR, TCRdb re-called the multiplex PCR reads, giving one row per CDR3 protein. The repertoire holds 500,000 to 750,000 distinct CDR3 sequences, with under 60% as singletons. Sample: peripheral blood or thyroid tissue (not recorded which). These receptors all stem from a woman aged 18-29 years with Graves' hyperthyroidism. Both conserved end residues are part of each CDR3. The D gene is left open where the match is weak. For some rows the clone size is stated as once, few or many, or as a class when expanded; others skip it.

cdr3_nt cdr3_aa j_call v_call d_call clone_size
TGCAGTGCGCAAACCGGGACAGGCAGAGGGGAGACCCAGTACTTC CSAQTGTGRGETQYF TRBJ2-5 TRBV20-1 TRBD1 -
TGTGCCATCCAGACAGGGTTGTTGGATGGCTACACCTTC CAIQTGLLDGYTF TRBJ1-2 TRBV28 TRBD1 many
TGTGCCACCAGCCCAACTAGCGGGAGGGACACCGGGGAGCTGTACTTC CATSPTSGRDTGELYF TRBJ2-7 TRBV15 TRBD2 -
TGTGCCAGCAGCAAGCAACCCGGGACAGGGGGAGATACGCAGTATTTT CASSKQPGTGGDTQYF TRBJ2-3 TRBV12-3/TRBV12-4 TRBD1 -
TGTGCCAGCCACCGGGACGGAGGTGAAGCTTTCTTT CASHRDGGEAFF TRBJ1-1 TRBV12-3/TRBV12-4 - many
TGTGCCAGCAGCAGGTCCCCGAATTCACCCCTCCACTTT CASSRSPNSPLHF TRBJ1-6 TRBV5-6 - many
- CASSQAAGHFGEELFF TRBJ1-4 TRBV5-5 - once
TGTGCCAGCAGCGTAAGATTTTCTGGCGGGCCCCAGCATTTT CASSVRFSGGPQHF TRBJ1-5 TRBV9 - once
TGTGCCAGCAGTCCGACAGGGGGCATCTATGGCTACACCTTC CASSPTGGIYGYTF TRBJ1-2 TRBV5-6 TRBD1 many
TGCAGCGCCTACAGGGAAGCGGAGACCCAGTACTTC CSAYREAETQYF TRBJ2-5 TRBV29-1 - -
TGTGCCACCAGACTAACCAGCTCCTACGAGCAGTACTTC CATRLTSSYEQYF TRBJ2-7 TRBV2 - many
TGTGCCAGCAGCCAGGTCCGGGACCACTCCTACGAGCAGTACTTC CASSQVRDHSYEQYF TRBJ2-7 TRBV4-2 - many
TGTGCCCGCTTCGACACCGGGGAGCTGTTTTTT CARFDTGELFF TRBJ2-2 TRBV25-1 - many
TGTGCCAGCAGCAAAGGACAGGGAAGAGAGACCCAGTACTTC CASSKGQGRETQYF TRBJ2-5 TRBV7-6 TRBD1 many
TGCAGTGCTCCCTCGAGCGGGAGGGCCAACTACGAGCAGTACTTC CSAPSSGRANYEQYF TRBJ2-7 TRBV20-1 TRBD2 many
TGCAGTGCCGGAAACCGGGACAGGGGGGCAGATACGCAGTATTTT CSAGNRDRGADTQYF TRBJ2-3 TRBV20-1 TRBD1 few
TGCAGTTCGTATACCAGCCGCTACGAGCAGTACTTC CSSYTSRYEQYF TRBJ2-7 TRBV29-1 - -
TGTGCCAGCAACTTAGGGGTAGTAGGTCACAGTAATTCACCCCTCCACTTT CASNLGVVGHSNSPLHF TRBJ1-6 TRBV7-2 - -
TGCAGTGCTAGGGGGGAATCGGGACAGCTCTTTGAGGACTACACCTTC CSARGESGQLFEDYTF TRBJ1-2 TRBV20-1 TRBD1 -
TGTGCCACCAGTGCATCGACTAGCGGGAGGTACAATGAGCAGTTCTTC CATSASTSGRYNEQFF TRBJ2-1 TRBV24-1 TRBD2 few
TGTGCCACCAGTGATCCCCGGACAGGTCGGGATCAGCCCCAGCATTTT CATSDPRTGRDQPQHF TRBJ1-5 TRBV24-1 TRBD1 many
TGTGCCAGCAGCCAAGAGAGGAGGGCGCCGCGGACCTTC CASSQERRAPRTF TRBJ1-2 TRBV4-2 - many
TGTGCCACCAGTGATAGCGGGAGGGACACCGGGGAGCTGTTTTTT CATSDSGRDTGELFF TRBJ2-2 TRBV24-1 TRBD2 many
TGTGCCACTGGACTCCCGGGGGTCACTGAAGCTTTCTTT CATGLPGVTEAFF TRBJ1-1 TRBV7-9 - many
TGTGCCAGCAGCCTTTTGCAGGGGACCACCGGGGAGCTGTTTTTT CASSLLQGTTGELFF TRBJ2-2 TRBV9 - many
TGTGCCAGCAGCCATTGGACAGGGCCTTCCTACAATGAGCAGTTCTTC CASSHWTGPSYNEQFF TRBJ2-1 TRBV7-9 TRBD1 few
TGCAGCGTCCATAGCGGGAGGGCCACAGATACGCAGTATTTT CSVHSGRATDTQYF TRBJ2-3 TRBV29-1 TRBD2 few
TGCAGTGCTAGGAGGGGGCTCGGGGCCAACGTCCTGACTTTC CSARRGLGANVLTF TRBJ2-6 TRBV20-1 TRBD1 -
TGTGCCACAGGGACTAGCGGGAGCGGGTACGAGCAGTACTTC CATGTSGSGYEQYF TRBJ2-7 TRBV11-2 TRBD2 once
TGTGCCAGCAGTTCCCGACCGGTCTGGGAGCAGTACTTC CASSSRPVWEQYF TRBJ2-7 TRBV12-3/TRBV12-4 - -
TGTGCCAGCAGCTTAACAGCGTATAGCAATCAGCCCCAGCATTTT CASSLTAYSNQPQHF TRBJ1-5 TRBV7-2 - -
TGCGCCAGCAGCTGGGGCGATGAAGCTTTCTTT CASSWGDEAFF TRBJ1-1 TRBV5-1 - many
TGTGCCAGCAAGCAGGGGCCGTCTAACACTGAAGCTTTCTTT CASKQGPSNTEAFF TRBJ1-1 TRBV2 - many
TGTGCCATCAGTGAGTCGCTAGCGGGCTCCTACGAGCAGTACTTC CAISESLAGSYEQYF TRBJ2-7 TRBV10-3 TRBD2 many
TGTGCCAGCAGCGCCGAGGAGGGGAGTGAAAAACTGTTTTTT CASSAEEGSEKLFF TRBJ1-4 TRBV7-7 - few
TGTGCCAGCACCGGGCGGGAACTCGAGCAGTACTTC CASTGRELEQYF TRBJ2-7 TRBV12-3/TRBV12-4 - many
TGTGCCACCAGTGGACTAGCGGGAGTGCGGTACTTC CATSGLAGVRYF TRBJ2-7 TRBV24-1 TRBD2 -
TGTGCCAGCAGTTTGGGTAGGGTCTCACCCCTCCACTTT CASSLGRVSPLHF TRBJ1-6 TRBV12-3/TRBV12-4 - many
TGTGCCAGCAGCTTAGAAGTGATGAACACTGAAGCTTTCTTT CASSLEVMNTEAFF TRBJ1-1 TRBV7-2 - many
TGCGCCAGCAGCCGAGGACTAGTCACCGGGGAGCTGTTTTTT CASSRGLVTGELFF TRBJ2-2 TRBV5-1 TRBD2 many
TGTGCCAGCAGCTTACTGGCGGGATCAGCTTTCTTT CASSLLAGSAFF TRBJ1-1 TRBV5-5 - many
TGTGCCATCCAGGAGCCAGCGGGAGTAAACTACGAGCAGTACTTC CAIQEPAGVNYEQYF TRBJ2-7 TRBV10-3 TRBD2 -
TGTGCCACCAGTGACGGAGGCCTAGGCTACACCATATATTTT CATSDGGLGYTIYF TRBJ1-3 TRBV24-1 - -
TGTGCCAGCAGTTTAGCAGGGAACCGACCTGAAGCTTTCTTT CASSLAGNRPEAFF TRBJ1-1 TRBV6-5 - many